These T cell receptor beta chains were read from a single sample in a study of T-cell memory formation after mild COVID-19. TCRdb recomputed calls from the 5' RACE reads with MiXCR, one row per CDR3 protein. The table records roughly 370,000 distinct CDR3 sequences, approximately 15% of them present only once. The specimen sequenced was PBMCs or a T cell subset sorted from them (not recorded which). The receptor set was obtained from a young man who had mild COVID-19 (a few samples of this study predate the infection). Cell type and time point are not known. The CDR3 runs from the conserved cysteine through the conserved F or W. D genes are given only for firm matches. The size of a clone is reported for some rows only, either as once, few or many, or as a class for expanded clones.

j_call d_call v_call clone_size cdr3_nt cdr3_aa
TRBJ1-4 TRBD1 TRBV6-6 - TGTGCCAGCAGTTCCTCCGGGACAGGGGTAGAAAAACTGTTTTTT CASSSSGTGVEKLFF
TRBJ1-6 - TRBV12-3/TRBV12-4 - TGTGCCAGCAGTTTTGGGCAGCTTAATTCACCCCTCCACTTT CASSFGQLNSPLHF
TRBJ2-4 - TRBV10-3 few TGTGCCATCAGTGGGGACTTCGAAACCAAAAACATTCAGTACTTC CAISGDFETKNIQYF
TRBJ1-2 - TRBV4-1 many TGCGCCAGCAGCCAAGTGTTCCGGCCAGGGGACTATGGCTACACCTTC CASSQVFRPGDYGYTF
TRBJ2-1 - TRBV7-2 - TGTGCCAGCAGTGGGGGTTTGGAGGGTGGTGAGCAGTTCTTC CASSGGLEGGEQFF
TRBJ2-2 - TRBV14 few TGTGCCAGCAGCCGGGGAACCCCTGGGGACGGGGAGCTGTTTTTT CASSRGTPGDGELFF
TRBJ1-1 TRBD1 TRBV7-6 - TGTGCCAGCAGCTTAACTACATTGGGACAGGGGTTATCCACTGAAGCTTTCTTT CASSLTTLGQGLSTEAFF
TRBJ1-5 TRBD1 TRBV4-1 - TGCGCCAGCAGCCATGAGGGACAGGGGAATCAGCCCCAGCATTTT CASSHEGQGNQPQHF
TRBJ2-7 - TRBV7-2 - TGTGCCAGCAGCTTTGACCGACGGACCTACGAGCAGTACTTC CASSFDRRTYEQYF
TRBJ2-3 - TRBV29-1 - TGCAGCGTTGAACTGGCAGATACGCAGTATTTT CSVELADTQYF
TRBJ2-2 - TRBV4-3 many TGCGCCAGCAGCCAAGATTGGGGGACCGGGGAGCTGTTTTTT CASSQDWGTGELFF
TRBJ2-5 - TRBV11-2 once TGTGCCAGCAGGGATAACAAGTGGAAAGAGACCCAGTACTTC CASRDNKWKETQYF
TRBJ2-7 - TRBV4-2 - TGTGCCAGCAGCCAGGCAGGCTCCCTGATTAGCGAGCAGTACTTC CASSQAGSLISEQYF
TRBJ1-1 TRBD1 TRBV7-2 few TGTGCCAGCAGACTAGGGGGCCTCGAAGCTTTCTTT CASRLGGLEAFF
TRBJ1-1 - TRBV2 - TGTGCCAGCAGTGAGGCATTAGGGGCCACTGAAGCTTTCTTT CASSEALGATEAFF
TRBJ1-6 - TRBV20-1 few TGCAGTGCGGATGGTCAGGGACACTCACCCCTCCACTTT CSADGQGHSPLHF